One T cell receptor beta chain is described in this entry. The sample originates from a study of blood T cell repertoires in COVID-19. Participant age was roughly 18 to 100 years, and participants resided in approximately 25 US areas. Cohort placement rested on clinical history that participants reported themselves. No more than 2 weeks before study entry, exposed participants had met a case of COVID-19. Method: immunoSEQ multiplex PCR; TCRdb's copy keeps in-frame clones and lacks some. The data hold approximately 300,000 clones, with roughly 85% observed a single time. Germline-derived CDR1 and CDR2 are MGHRA and YSYEKL. V was trimmed by 0 bases and J by 3 bases, leaving 5 bases between them. The CDR3 covers 13 residues.

This receptor was identified in a woman aged 25-40 years who had been exposed to COVID-19. Sequencing was performed on PBMCs or T cells enriched from blood (not recorded which). This chain joins TRBV4-1 and TRBJ1-1; D gene ambiguous. The CDR3 region has the DNA TGCGCCAGCAGCCAAGATCGGGACACTGAAGCTTTCTTT. Translated, it gives CASSQDRDTEAFF.